These T cell receptor beta chains were read from a single sample in a study of T cells in localized non-small cell lung cancer. The table came from immunoSEQ multiplex PCR; TCRdb's copy has only in-frame clones and leaves some out. The sample contains approximately 83,000 clones, approximately 90% of which appear only once. Sequencing was performed on peripheral blood, taken before any cancer treatment. Source of these receptors: a woman aged 35 to 69 with stage I squamous cell lung carcinoma. Both conserved end residues are part of each CDR3. The order of the fields is J gene, V gene, D gene, clone size, CDR3 DNA, CDR3 protein. The D gene is left open where the match is weak. Size is stated for part of the rows, as once, few or many counts, or as a class when the clone is expanded.

TRBJ2-2 TRBV25-1 . . TGTGCCAGCAGTGGGGCCTGGGGGCCCTTAAACACCGGGGAGCTGTTTTTT CASSGAWGPLNTGELFF
TRBJ1-4 TRBV2 TRBD1 . TGTGCCAGCAGTTTACAGGGGGCGTCTAATGAAAAACTGTTTTTT CASSLQGASNEKLFF
TRBJ1-2 TRBV6-1 TRBD1 . TGTGCCAGCAGCTCGACAGGGATCTATGGCTACACCTTC CASSSTGIYGYTF
TRBJ2-1 TRBV6-4 . once TGTGCCAGCAGTGCCCTAGGGGGGGTGGATGAGCAGTTCTTC CASSALGGVDEQFF
TRBJ2-1 TRBV6-6 . . TGTGCCAGCAGACCCACTCCGAGCTCCTACAATGAGCAGTTCTTC CASRPTPSSYNEQFF
TRBJ2-7 TRBV4-1 . . TGCGCCAGCAGCCTCGGGACGGAGGTCCGGTACGAGCAGTACTTC CASSLGTEVRYEQYF
TRBJ2-3 TRBV30 TRBD1 . TGTGCCTGGAGTGTTGGGACAGTAGGGAGTGCAGATACGCAGTATTTT CAWSVGTVGSADTQYF
TRBJ1-1 TRBV6-1 . . TGTGCCAGCAGTGAATTTCTCAACACTGAAGCTTTCTTT CASSEFLNTEAFF
TRBJ2-5 TRBV21-1 . . TGTGCCAGCAACTTGATTGGGGGGGCGGAAGAGACCCAGTACTTC CASNLIGGAEETQYF
TRBJ1-5 TRBV19 TRBD1 once TGTGCCAGTGTCCGGACAGGGAGGGTCAATCAGCCCCAGCATTTT CASVRTGRVNQPQHF
TRBJ2-1 TRBV2 TRBD2 . TGTGCCAGCAACTCATGGGGGAGCGGGGTCCGTGGCGATGAGCAGTTCTTC CASNSWGSGVRGDEQFF
TRBJ2-7 TRBV21-1 . . TGTGCCAGCAGCAAAACGTCGACAGGGGTACCGCCGGTGAAGCAGTACTTC CASSKTSTGVPPVKQYF
TRBJ2-1 TRBV10-3 TRBD1 . TGTGCCAGTGGACAGGGGGATTACAATGAGCAGTTCTTC CASGQGDYNEQFF
TRBJ1-2 TRBV6-1 . . TGTGCCAGCAGTGAAGCGCTGACCGAATCATATGGCTACACCTTC CASSEALTESYGYTF
TRBJ2-3 TRBV4-1 TRBD2 . TGCGCCAGCAGCCGACTAGCGGGGGGAGGGGCAGATACGCAGTATTTT CASSRLAGGGADTQYF
TRBJ1-1 TRBV18 . . TGTGCCAGCTCCCCTATGGCGAACACTGAAGCTTTCTTT CASSPMANTEAFF
TRBJ2-1 TRBV6-1 TRBD2 . TGTGCCAGCAGTGAAGTACTAGCGGGGGGGCGGGATGAGCAGTTCTTC CASSEVLAGGRDEQFF
TRBJ2-2 TRBV7-2 . . TGTGCCAGCAGCTTCCGGGCCTCATACACCGGGGAGCTGTTTTTT CASSFRASYTGELFF
TRBJ2-5 TRBV19 . . TGTGCCAGTAGTATAGTCGGACCACGCCAAGAGACCCAGTACTTC CASSIVGPRQETQYF
TRBJ1-1 TRBV5-1 . . TGCGCCAGCAGCTTGGCGGGGGGCTTTAACACTGAAGCTTTCTTT CASSLAGGFNTEAFF
TRBJ1-5 TRBV19 . . TGTGCCAGTAGTATACAGGATTCGGGCAATCAGCCCCAGCATTTT CASSIQDSGNQPQHF
TRBJ1-2 TRBV4-1 TRBD1 many TGCGCCAGCAGCCAAGTTTTGATAGGACAGGGGGACCCGGGGTATGGCTACACCTTC CASSQVLIGQGDPGYGYTF
TRBJ1-3 TRBV2 TRBD1 . TGTGCCAGCAGTCAGGACAGGGCTGGAAACACCATATATTTT CASSQDRAGNTIYF
TRBJ2-1 TRBV7-9 TRBD2 . TGTGCCAGCAGCGCTCCTTTAGCGGGGACCAGCAATGAGCAGTTCTTC CASSAPLAGTSNEQFF
TRBJ1-5 TRBV5-6 . . TGTGCCAGCACCATTGGGGGGGGCCCTAGCAATCAGCCCCAGCATTTT CASTIGGGPSNQPQHF
TRBJ1-1 TRBV6-5 TRBD1 . TGTGCCAGCAGTTTTCGTGACAGGGGGGCCAACACTGAAGCTTTCTTT CASSFRDRGANTEAFF
TRBJ1-1 TRBV5-4 . . TGTGCCAGCAGCTTTGCCGAAAACACTGAAGCTTTCTTT CASSFAENTEAFF
TRBJ1-1 TRBV19 . . TGTGCCAGTAGTATAGATGGTTCAGTAGAAGCTTTCTTT CASSIDGSVEAFF
TRBJ1-1 TRBV2 . once TGTGCCAGCAGAAAAGCCCCGGGTAACACTGAAGCTTTCTTT CASRKAPGNTEAFF
TRBJ2-6 TRBV4-1 TRBD1 . TGCGCCAGCAGCCAAGACCGAGGGCAGGGGGCGCGAACCGGGGCCAACGTCCTGACTTTC CASSQDRGQGARTGANVLTF
TRBJ2-3 TRBV5-5 . . TGTGCCAGCAGCAGGGATCAACGCACAGATACGCAGTATTTT CASSRDQRTDTQYF
TRBJ1-2 TRBV7-3 . few TGTGCCAGCAGCTTAGGACAGTCATATGGCTACACCTTC CASSLGQSYGYTF
TRBJ2-1 TRBV5-1 TRBD2 . TGCGCCAGCAGCTTACAGCGGGGGGCGAATTACAATGAGCAGTTCTTC CASSLQRGANYNEQFF
TRBJ1-4 TRBV5-1 . . TGCGCCAGCAGTCCGAGCGGGGGATTCGAAAAACTGTTTTTT CASSPSGGFEKLFF
TRBJ2-1 TRBV5-1 TRBD1 . TGCGCCAGCAGCAAGACAGGGGATGGATACAATGAGCAGTTCTTC CASSKTGDGYNEQFF
TRBJ2-5 TRBV5-4 TRBD2 . TGTGCCAGCAGCTTGCTCGGGGGGGCCATAGAGACCCAGTACTTC CASSLLGGAIETQYF
TRBJ2-7 TRBV5-5 TRBD1 . TGTGCCAGCACACGACAGGGAACCTACTACGAGCAGTACTTC CASTRQGTYYEQYF
TRBJ1-1 TRBV5-1 . . TGCGCCAGCAGCTTGGGGGCCGGAATGAACACTGAAGCTTTCTTT CASSLGAGMNTEAFF
TRBJ1-6 TRBV6-5 . . TGTGCCAGCACCTCCTCGGGCAGGGGAGACTCACCCCTCCACTTT CASTSSGRGDSPLHF
TRBJ2-7 TRBV13 TRBD1 . TGTGCCAGCAGCCATCGGACAGGGGCCTACGAGCAGTACTTC CASSHRTGAYEQYF
TRBJ2-7 TRBV9 . . TGTGCCAGCAGCGTAGAAGTGAGGGTTCGGTACGAGCAGTACTTC CASSVEVRVRYEQYF
TRBJ1-5 TRBV7-9 TRBD1 . TGTGCCAGCAGCGACTCGACAGGGGCGCAGGTTCAGCCCCAGCATTTT CASSDSTGAQVQPQHF
TRBJ1-2 TRBV7-2 . . TGTGCCAGCAGCAAAACGGGTACGGACTATGGCTACACCTTC CASSKTGTDYGYTF
TRBJ2-7 TRBV11-2 TRBD1 . TGTGCCAGCAGCTTAGTTGGACAGGGGATCCACGAGCAGTACTTC CASSLVGQGIHEQYF
TRBJ2-1 TRBV19 TRBD2 . TGTGCCAGTAGTACCAATAGGGTAGCGGGGGGGCGAAGGTCCTACAATGAGCAGTTCTTC CASSTNRVAGGRRSYNEQFF
TRBJ2-7 TRBV10-3 . . TGTGCCATCAGTGAGTATACTGACTACGAGCAGTACTTC CAISEYTDYEQYF
TRBJ1-1 TRBV11-2 . . TGTGCCAGCAGCCTGGACGGCACTGAAGCTTTCTTT CASSLDGTEAFF
TRBJ2-7 TRBV11-2 . . TGTGCCAGCAGCTTAGTATCGGGACGGGTGAGCTCCTACGAGCAGTACTTC CASSLVSGRVSSYEQYF
TRBJ1-5 TRBV11-2 TRBD1 . TGTGCCAGCAGCCAGGACAGGGGATGGAATCAGCCCCAGCATTTT CASSQDRGWNQPQHF
TRBJ2-1 TRBV11-1 . . TGTGCCAGCAGCCCCCCCGGGGCTAACAATGAGCAGTTCTTC CASSPPGANNEQFF
TRBJ2-2 TRBV5-1 TRBD1 . TGCGCCAGCAGCTTCGACAGGGGAGTAAACACCGGGGAGCTGTTTTTT CASSFDRGVNTGELFF
TRBJ2-3 TRBV5-4 TRBD2 . TGTGCCAGCAGCTTGGACGGCGGGGGGATAAGCACAGATACGCAGTATTTT CASSLDGGGISTDTQYF
TRBJ1-1 TRBV4-2 . . TGTGCCAGCAGCCAAGGGGGAAAAGGGTTGGACACTGAAGCTTTCTTT CASSQGGKGLDTEAFF
TRBJ2-7 TRBV6-1 . . TGTGCCAGCAGTGAAACAGGGAGCTCCTACGAGCAGTACTTC CASSETGSSYEQYF